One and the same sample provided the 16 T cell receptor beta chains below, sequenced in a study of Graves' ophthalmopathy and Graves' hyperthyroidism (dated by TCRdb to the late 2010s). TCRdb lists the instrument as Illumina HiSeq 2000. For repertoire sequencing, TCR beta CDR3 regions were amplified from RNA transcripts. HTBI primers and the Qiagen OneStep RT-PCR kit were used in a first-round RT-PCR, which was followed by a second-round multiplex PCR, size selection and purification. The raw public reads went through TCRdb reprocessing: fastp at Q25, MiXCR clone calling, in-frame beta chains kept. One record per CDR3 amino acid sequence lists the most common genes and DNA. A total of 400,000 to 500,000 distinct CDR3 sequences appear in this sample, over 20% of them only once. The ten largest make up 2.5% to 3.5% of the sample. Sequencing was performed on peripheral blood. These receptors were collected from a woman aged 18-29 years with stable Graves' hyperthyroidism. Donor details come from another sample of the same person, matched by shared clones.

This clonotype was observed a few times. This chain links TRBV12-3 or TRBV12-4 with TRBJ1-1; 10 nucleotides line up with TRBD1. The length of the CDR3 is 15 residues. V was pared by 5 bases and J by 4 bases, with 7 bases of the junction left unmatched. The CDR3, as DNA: TGTGCCAGCAGTGGGGTCAGGACAGGGGGCACTGAAGCTTTCTTT. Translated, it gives CASSGVRTGGTEAFF.

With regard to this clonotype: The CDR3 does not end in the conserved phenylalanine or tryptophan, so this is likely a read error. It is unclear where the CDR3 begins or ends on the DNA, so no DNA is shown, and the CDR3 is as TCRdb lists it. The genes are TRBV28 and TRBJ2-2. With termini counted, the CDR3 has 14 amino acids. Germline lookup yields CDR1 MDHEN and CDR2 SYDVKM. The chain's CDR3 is CASSFLRGTGELWV.

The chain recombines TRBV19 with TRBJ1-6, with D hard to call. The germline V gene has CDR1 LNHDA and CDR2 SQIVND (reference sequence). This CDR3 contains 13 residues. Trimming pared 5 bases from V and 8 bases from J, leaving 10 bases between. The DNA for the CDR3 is TGTGCCAGTAGTGGGGTCAGCGATTCACCCCTCCACTTT. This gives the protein CASSGVSDSPLHF.

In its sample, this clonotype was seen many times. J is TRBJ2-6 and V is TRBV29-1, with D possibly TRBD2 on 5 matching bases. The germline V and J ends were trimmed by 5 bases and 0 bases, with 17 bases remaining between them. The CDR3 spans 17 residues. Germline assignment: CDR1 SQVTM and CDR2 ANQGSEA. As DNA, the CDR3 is TGCAGCGTTTCGAGGACTGAAAGGATCTCTGGGGCCAACGTCCTGACTTTC. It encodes CSVSRTERISGANVLTF. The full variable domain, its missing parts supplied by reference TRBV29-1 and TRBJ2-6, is SAVISQKPSRDICQRGTSLTIQCQVDSQVTMMFWYRQQPGQSLTLIATANQGSEATYESGFVIDKFPISRPNLTFSTLTVSNMSPEDSSIYLCSVSRTERISGANVLTFGAGSRLTVL.

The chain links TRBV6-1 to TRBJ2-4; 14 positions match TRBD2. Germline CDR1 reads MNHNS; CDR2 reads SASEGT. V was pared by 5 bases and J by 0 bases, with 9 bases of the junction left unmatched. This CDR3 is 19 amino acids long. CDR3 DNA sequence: TGTGCCAGCAGTAAACCATCGGGACTAGCGGGAGTAGCCAAAAACATTCAGTACTTC. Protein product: CASSKPSGLAGVAKNIQYF.

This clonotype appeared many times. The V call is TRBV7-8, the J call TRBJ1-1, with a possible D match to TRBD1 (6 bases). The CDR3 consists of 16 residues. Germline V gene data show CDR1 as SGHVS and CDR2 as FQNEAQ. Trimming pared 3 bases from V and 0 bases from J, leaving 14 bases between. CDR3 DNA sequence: TGTGCCAGCAGCTTGGACATGGGGGGCCTGAACACTGAAGCTTTCTTT. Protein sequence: CASSLDMGGLNTEAFF.

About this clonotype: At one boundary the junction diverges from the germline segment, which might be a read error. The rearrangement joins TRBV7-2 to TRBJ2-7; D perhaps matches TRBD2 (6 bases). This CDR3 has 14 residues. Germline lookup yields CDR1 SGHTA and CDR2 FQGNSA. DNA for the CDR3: TGTGCCAGCAGCTTAGCCGGGACTTACTACGATCAGTACTTC. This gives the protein CASSLAGTYYDQYF.

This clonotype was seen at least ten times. CDR3 coding DNA: TGTGCCAGCAGAGACGGACCTGTGAACACTGAAGCTTTCTTT. This codes for CASRDGPVNTEAFF. The chain carries TRBV12-3 or TRBV12-4 and TRBJ1-1; no reliable D call. This CDR3 has 14 residues. The V and J ends lost 6 bases and 0 bases respectively, with 11 bases between them.

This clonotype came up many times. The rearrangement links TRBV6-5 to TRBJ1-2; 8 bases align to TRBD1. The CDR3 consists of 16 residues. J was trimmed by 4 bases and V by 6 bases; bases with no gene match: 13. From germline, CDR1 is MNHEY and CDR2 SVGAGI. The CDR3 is CASRARASDRGYGYTF. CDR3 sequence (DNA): TGTGCCAGCAGGGCCCGAGCGTCTGACAGGGGCTATGGCTACACCTTC.

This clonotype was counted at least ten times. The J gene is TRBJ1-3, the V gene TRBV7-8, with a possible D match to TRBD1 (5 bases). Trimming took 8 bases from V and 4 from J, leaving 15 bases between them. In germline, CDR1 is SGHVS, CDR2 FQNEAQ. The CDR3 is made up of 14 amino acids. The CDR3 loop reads CASEPGTAGNTIYF. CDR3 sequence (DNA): TGTGCCAGCGAACCCGGGACGGCAGGAAACACCATATATTTT. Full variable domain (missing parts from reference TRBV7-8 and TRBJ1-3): GAGVSQSPRYKVAKRGQDVALRCDPISGHVSLFWYQQALGQGPEFLTYFQNEAQLDKSGLPSDRFFAERPEGSVSTLKIQRTQQEDSAVYLCASEPGTAGNTIYFGEGSWLTVV.

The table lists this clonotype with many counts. Written as DNA, the CDR3 is TGCAGCGCCCTTCTACAGGGGGCGTTAGGAAACACCATATATTTT. Its protein product is CSALLQGALGNTIYF. This chain uses TRBV29-1 with TRBJ1-3; 9 nucleotides align to TRBD1. This CDR3 has 15 residues. J was trimmed by 4 bases and V by 7 bases; bases with no gene match: 11. Germline CDR1 is SQVTM and CDR2 is ANQGSEA.

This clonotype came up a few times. For the CDR3, the DNA is TGTGCCAGCAGGGATAGACAGGGTTACAATCAGCCCCAGCATTTT. The encoded protein is CASRDRQGYNQPQHF. The chain carries TRBV6-1 and TRBJ1-5; 7 bases agree with TRBD1. CDR1 and CDR2 from the germline V gene are MNHNS and SASEGT. V dropped 6 bases and J dropped 3; count of bases not matched to a gene: 8. The CDR3 is 15 residues long.

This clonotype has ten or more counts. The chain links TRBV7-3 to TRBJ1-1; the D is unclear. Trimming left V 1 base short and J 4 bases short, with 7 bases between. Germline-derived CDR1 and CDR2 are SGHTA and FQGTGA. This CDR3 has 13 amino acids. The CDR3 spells CASSLRRATEAFF. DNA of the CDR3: TGTGCCAGCAGCTTAAGACGGGCCACTGAAGCTTTCTTT. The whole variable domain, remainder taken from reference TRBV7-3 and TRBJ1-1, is GAGVSQTPSNKVTEKGKYVELRCDPISGHTALYWYRQSLGQGPEFLIYFQGTGAADDSGLPNDRFFAVRPEGSVSTLKIQRTERGDSAVYLCASSLRRATEAFFGQGTRLTVV.

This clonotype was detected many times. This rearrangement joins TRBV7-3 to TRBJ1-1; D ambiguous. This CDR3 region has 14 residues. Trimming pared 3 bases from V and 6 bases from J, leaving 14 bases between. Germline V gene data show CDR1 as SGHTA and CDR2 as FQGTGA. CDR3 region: CASSLSPTHAEAFF. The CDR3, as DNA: TGTGCCAGCAGCTTGTCCCCGACACACGCTGAAGCTTTCTTT.

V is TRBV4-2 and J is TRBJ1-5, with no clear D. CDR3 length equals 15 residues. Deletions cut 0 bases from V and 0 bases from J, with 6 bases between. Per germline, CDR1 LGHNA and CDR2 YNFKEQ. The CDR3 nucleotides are TGTGCCAGCAGCCAAGAGGAGGGTAGCAATCAGCCCCAGCATTTT. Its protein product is CASSQEEGSNQPQHF.

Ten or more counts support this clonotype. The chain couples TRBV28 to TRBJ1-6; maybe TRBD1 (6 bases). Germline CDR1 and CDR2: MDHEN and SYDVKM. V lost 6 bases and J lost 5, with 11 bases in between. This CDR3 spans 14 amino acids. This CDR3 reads CASSPRGNNSPLHF. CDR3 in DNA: TGTGCCAGCAGCCCCAGGGGAAATAATTCACCCCTCCACTTT.